This T cell receptor beta chain is from a study of blood T cell repertoires in COVID-19. Assay: immunoSEQ multiplex PCR; the TCRdb copy retains only in-frame clones and omits some. This sample has approximately 130,000 clones, with roughly four fifths found just once. Germline lookup yields CDR1 LNHDA and CDR2 SQIVND (reference sequence). The germline V and J ends were trimmed by 3 bases and 0 bases, with 9 bases remaining between them. CDR3 length equals 16 residues. The chain recombines TRBV19 with TRBJ1-6, with no clear D. The sequence derives from a man in his thirties or forties who had recovered from COVID-19. What was sequenced was PBMCs or T cells enriched from blood (not recorded which). CDR3 nucleotides: TGTGCCAGTAGTATTACCGCTACCTCCTATAATTCACCCCTCCACTTT. Translating gives CASSITATSYNSPLHF.